The entry below describes one TCR beta chain. Its antigen is as yet unknown. Donors had nominal health at sampling but likely had unrecorded immune exposures. The data originate from a study of cytomegalovirus exposure and HLA in healthy donors. Study-level findings and limits: A few V segments could not be told apart, such as TRBV6-2 and TRBV6-3, and were left out.

V was clipped by 4 bases and J by 4 bases, with 10 bases between them. This CDR3 contains 13 residues. The germline gives CDR1 SGHVS, CDR2 FQNEAQ. The PCR had 60 Vbeta and 13 Jbeta primers. The assay was immunoSEQ multiplex PCR, and TCRdb's table has in-frame clones only and misses some. This sample's table reports about 43,000 clones. V and J are TRBV7-8 and TRBJ1-2; D is undetermined. This TCR was recovered from a woman in her 30s in good health and CMV-seronegative. Specimen: PBMCs. The CDR3 loop is CASSSGITYGYTF. The CDR3, as DNA: TGTGCCAGCAGCTCCGGGATAACCTATGGCTACACCTTC.